These 24 T cell receptor beta chains were all obtained from the same sample, sequenced in a study of CD8 T cells in ankylosing spondylitis (dated by TCRdb to about 2017). Receptors were amplified or captured by 5' RACE. The sample was run on an Illumina HiSeq 2500. Clones were called with MiXCR by TCRdb after fastp trimmed the public reads at Q25, and only in-frame beta chains were retained. Each CDR3 protein appears once, grouped with its most common genes and DNA. The table for this sample lists around 100,000 distinct CDR3 sequences; about 24% of them were counted only once. Together, the top ten hold approximately 13% of the sample. The sample taken for sequencing was synovial fluid, either unsorted or a sorted T cell fraction (not recorded which). These TCRs come from a male donor with ankylosing spondylitis.

This clonotype showed up just a few times. This rearrangement joins TRBV18 to TRBJ2-1; 13 bases match TRBD2. The V and J ends lost 5 bases and 7 bases, in that order; junction bases with no gene match: 14. CDR1 and CDR2 from the germline V gene are KGHSH and LQKENI. There are 18 residues in the CDR3. CDR3 sequence: CASSFRTSGGLGGNEQFF. In nucleotides, the CDR3 is TGTGCCAGCTCATTTCGGACTAGCGGGGGCCTAGGGGGGAATGAGCAGTTCTTC.

This clonotype was seen a few times. The chain combines TRBV4-2 with TRBJ2-3; no clear D. V gave up 0 bases and J gave up 2 bases, with 12 bases separating them. The germline V gene has CDR1 LGHNA and CDR2 YNFKEQ. The CDR3 spans 16 residues. Written as DNA, the CDR3 is TGTGCCAGCAGCCAAGAGGCTACCTTTCCCACAGATACGCAGTATTTT. It codes for CASSQEATFPTDTQYF.

This chain links TRBV29-1 with TRBJ2-1; D is unresolved. Germline-derived CDR1 and CDR2 are SQVTM and ANQGSEA. V was pared by 3 bases and J by 10 bases, with 10 bases between. The CDR3 runs to 11 residues. The CDR3 nucleotides read TGCAGCGTTGACCGCTCCCTGGAGCAGTTCTTC. Translating it yields CSVDRSLEQFF.

This clonotype has more than one count but fewer than ten. V and J are TRBV5-6 and TRBJ2-7, with D maybe TRBD1 (5 bases). There are 16 residues in the CDR3. With 0 bases removed from V and 0 bases from J, the gap between germline ends came to 13 bases. From germline, CDR1 is SGHDT and CDR2 YYEEEE. The DNA for the CDR3 is TGTGCCAGCAGCTTGGATCCAGGGTTAAGCTCCTACGAGCAGTACGTC. This encodes CASSLDPGLSSYEQYV.

This clonotype was detected a few times. The chain has TRBV11-3 and TRBJ1-1; no clear D gene. V was pared by 1 base and J by 11 bases, with 8 bases between. This CDR3 comprises 11 residues. The germline gives CDR1 SGHNT, CDR2 YENEEA. The CDR3 nucleotides read TGTGCCAGCAGCTTAGGCGGGGAGGCTTTCTTT. This encodes CASSLGGEAFF.

This clonotype was detected many times. The chain has TRBV15 and TRBJ2-3; TRBD2 is a possible D gene (5 bases). The CDR3 runs 15 residues. Germline CDR1 is LNHNV and CDR2 is YYDKDF (reference sequence). The ends were cut back, 0 bases at V and 2 bases at J, with 9 bases in the middle. CDR3 region: CATSRDAGSTDTQYF. DNA for the CDR3: TGTGCCACCAGCAGAGATGCGGGCTCCACAGATACGCAGTATTTT.

CDR3 DNA: TGTGCCACCAGTGCAGACAGGTCCAGGGGAGAGACCCAGTACTTC. It yields the protein CATSADRSRGETQYF. The chain carries TRBV24-1 and TRBJ2-5; possibly TRBD1 for D (6 bases). The CDR3 totals 15 residues. Germline CDR1 is KGHDR and CDR2 is SFDVKD. V was trimmed by 5 bases and J by 4 bases, leaving 16 bases between them.

This clonotype was picked up many times. This chain connects TRBV5-1 to TRBJ2-5; perhaps TRBD2 as D (5 bases). Trimming left V 1 base short and J 5 bases short, with 12 bases between. Germline CDR1 and CDR2: SGHRS and YFSETQ. This CDR3 spans 14 amino acids. In DNA, the CDR3 is TGCGCCAGCAGCTTGCGATCTAGCTCGGAGACCCAGTACTTC. It is translated as CASSLRSSSETQYF.

The chain has TRBV2 and TRBJ2-7; D is unclear. Trimming took 6 bases from V and 2 from J, leaving 11 bases between them. Germline CDR1 reads SNHLY; CDR2 reads FYNNEI. There are 13 residues in the CDR3. DNA for the CDR3: TGTGCCAGCAGGGATGGGGAACCCTACGAGCAGTACTTC. Its translation is CASRDGEPYEQYF.

V is TRBV9 and J is TRBJ2-3; 8 bases are a match to TRBD2. J gave up 2 bases and V 0 bases, and 5 bases lay outside the gene matches. Germline loops: CDR1 SGDLS, CDR2 YYNGEE. The CDR3 covers 16 residues. In DNA form, the CDR3 reads TGTGCCAGCAGCGTAGTCTCGGGAGGGCCCACAGATACGCAGTATTTT. It is translated as CASSVVSGGPTDTQYF. Looking up the rest from reference TRBV9 and TRBJ2-3 gives the full variable domain: DSGVTQTPKHLITATGQRVTLRCSPRSGDLSVYWYQQSLDQGLQFLIQYYNGEERAKGNILERFSAQQFPDLHSELNLSSLELGDSALYFCASSVVSGGPTDTQYFGPGTRLTVL.

Only a few counts were recorded for this clonotype. The chain has TRBV19 and TRBJ2-3; no clear D. This CDR3 spans 11 amino acids. Germline loops: CDR1 LNHDA, CDR2 SQIVND (reference sequence). Trimming removed 4 bases at V and 5 bases at J, with 4 bases between. CDR3 region: CASSSGDTQYF. The CDR3 DNA sequence: TGTGCCAGTAGTAGTGGAGATACGCAGTATTTT.

This clonotype was seen only once. This chain connects TRBV29-1 to TRBJ2-1, with TRBD2 matching over 7 bases. From germline, CDR1 is SQVTM and CDR2 ANQGSEA. The CDR3 runs to 15 residues. J gave up 4 bases and V 3 bases, and 9 bases lay outside the gene matches. CDR3 loop: CSVEGGAGPYNEQFF. DNA for the CDR3: TGCAGCGTTGAGGGAGGAGCGGGACCTTACAATGAGCAGTTCTTC.

There are a few counts of this clonotype. J is TRBJ1-6 and V is TRBV7-9; 10 bases are shared with TRBD1. Trimming took 2 bases from V and 10 from J; bases not matched to a gene: 5. The length of the CDR3 is 15 residues. CDR1 is SEHNR, CDR2 FQNEAQ, per germline (reference sequence). The CDR3 is CASSLRDRGSSPLHF. The CDR3 nucleotides are TGTGCCAGCAGCTTAAGGGACAGGGGCTCATCACCCCTCCACTTT.

This chain connects TRBV18 to TRBJ2-1, with a tentative D call TRBD2 (6 bases). CDR3 size: 13 residues. Germline CDR1 reads KGHSH; CDR2 reads LQKENI. Trimming took 6 bases from V and 7 from J, leaving 13 bases between them. CDR3 sequence (DNA): TGTGCCAGCTCCCCTAGCGCGATAAATGAGCAGTTCTTC. Its translation is CASSPSAINEQFF. Full variable domain (rest looked up from reference TRBV18 and TRBJ2-1): NAGVMQNPRHLVRRRGQEARLRCSPMKGHSHVYWYRQLPEEGLKFMVYLQKENIIDESGMPKERFSAEFPKEGPSILRIQQVVRGDSAAYFCASSPSAINEQFFGPGTRLTVL.

This clonotype was seen only a few times. This chain uses TRBV29-1 with TRBJ2-2, with TRBD2 as a possible D gene (6 bases). The CDR3 has 14 amino acids. Germline-derived CDR1 and CDR2 are SQVTM and ANQGSEA. Trimming shortened V by 4 bases and J by 6 bases, and 15 bases separated the two germline ends. The CDR3 loop is CSVVEGPGPGELFF. The CDR3 DNA follows: TGCAGCGTTGTGGAGGGGCCCGGACCCGGGGAGCTGTTTTTT.

The chain recombines TRBV12-3 or TRBV12-4 with TRBJ2-5; 7 bases are shared with TRBD2. The CDR3 runs to 13 residues. DNA of the CDR3: TGTGCGGTGAGGCTAGCGGCTCAAGAGACCCAGTACTTC. This encodes CAVRLAAQETQYF.

V gene TRBV12-3 or TRBV12-4 combines with J gene TRBJ1-2, with a possible D match to TRBD1 (5 bases). The CDR3 loop spans 15 amino acids. Trimming removed 2 bases at V and 4 bases at J, with 14 bases between. CDR3: CASSLRGSGIYGYTF. In nucleotides, the CDR3 is TGTGCCAGCAGTTTACGGGGGTCAGGTATCTATGGCTACACCTTC.

This clonotype was recorded a few times. The gene calls are TRBV30 and TRBJ1-5; D not resolved. The CDR3 is 13 amino acids. V was clipped by 1 base and J by 1 base, with 5 bases between them. In germline, CDR1 is GTSNPN, CDR2 SVGIG (reference sequence). CDR3 nucleotides: TGTGCCTGGAGTGAACAGAGCAATCAGCCCCAGCATTTT. Residues: CAWSEQSNQPQHF.

The V call is TRBV7-2, the J call TRBJ1-3; 8 bases match TRBD1. The germline gives CDR1 SGHTA, CDR2 FQGNSA. With V trimmed by 5 bases and J by 6 bases, 6 bases remained unmatched. The CDR3 sequence is 14 residues long. CDR3: CASSRGTGENTIYF. For the CDR3, the DNA is TGTGCCAGCAGCCGAGGGACAGGAGAAAACACCATATATTTT.

The chain recombines TRBV30 with TRBJ2-3; tentative D call: TRBD2 (6 bases). The V end lost 3 bases, the J end lost 7 bases, and 20 bases lay between the germline ends. This CDR3 has 15 amino acids. Germline-derived CDR1 and CDR2 are GTSNPN and SVGIG (reference sequence). The CDR3 region is CAWSLGDSLQNTQYF. The CDR3 DNA is TGTGCCTGGAGCCTGGGGGACTCGCTACAAAATACGCAGTATTTT.

This chain connects TRBV2 to TRBJ1-2; 8 bases match TRBD1. V was clipped by 6 bases and J by 3 bases; unmatched bases: 12. The length of the CDR3 is 16 residues. CDR1 SNHLY and CDR2 FYNNEI come from the germline V gene. The CDR3 here is CASSIAGQGGYYGYTF. CDR3 DNA sequence: TGTGCCAGCAGCATTGCCGGACAGGGTGGTTACTATGGCTACACCTTC.

Ten or more counts support this clonotype. The chain has TRBV5-1 and TRBJ2-1, with D uncertain. From germline, CDR1 is SGHRS and CDR2 YFSETQ. The V end lost 0 bases, the J end lost 1 base, and 11 bases lay between the germline ends. The CDR3 length is 16 residues. The CDR3 DNA is TGCGCCAGCAGCTTGGATTCAGGCGCATCCTACAATGAGCAGTTCTTC. Translated, it gives CASSLDSGASYNEQFF.

This rearrangement joins TRBV2 to TRBJ2-6, with 8 bases aligning to TRBD1. J lost 4 bases, V lost 5 bases, and 7 bases had no gene match. From germline, CDR1 is SNHLY and CDR2 FYNNEI. The CDR3 spans 16 residues. The CDR3 bases are TGTGCCAGCAGTAAGCAGGGGGCGGGGGGGGCCAACGTCCTGACTTTC. Its translation is CASSKQGAGGANVLTF.

This clonotype appeared a few times. The V and J genes are TRBV20-1 and TRBJ1-1; no reliable D call. Trimming took 4 bases from V and 1 from J, leaving 13 bases between them. Germline loops: CDR1 DFQATT, CDR2 SNEGSKA (reference sequence). The CDR3 has 14 amino acids. The CDR3 DNA follows: TGCAGTGCTATCTCCGCCAACCAGAACACTGAAGCTTTCTTT. Protein: CSAISANQNTEAFF.